These T cell receptor beta chains were read from a single sample in a study of shared clonotypes between healthy human individuals. Profiling relied on immunoSEQ multiplex PCR, and the TCRdb table lists in-frame clones only, not all of them. The sample lists about 700,000 clones; 74% were seen once. Sequenced: memory CD4+ T cells sorted from blood. Source of these receptors: a woman aged 30 to 39 in good health. The CDR3 runs from the conserved cysteine through the conserved F or W. The order of the fields is clone size, D gene, V gene, J gene, CDR3 DNA, CDR3 protein. A D gene is named only where the DNA matches it firmly. Where a row states a size, it is once, few, many or the class of an expanded clone; other rows omit it.

NA,NA,TRBV18,TRBJ1-1,TGTGCCAGCTCACCGAAGAACACTGAAGCTTTCTTT,CASSPKNTEAFF
NA,TRBD1,TRBV27,TRBJ2-7,TGTGCCAGCAGTATCACACCGGGACAGGGATCCTCCTACGAGCAGTACTTC,CASSITPGQGSSYEQYF
NA,NA,TRBV11-3,TRBJ2-1,TGTGCCAGCAGCCGAGGGGGGGCTGAGCAGTTCTTC,CASSRGGAEQFF
NA,NA,TRBV29-1,TRBJ1-3,TGCAGCGTTGAGGCCCGGGACACCATATATTTT,CSVEARDTIYF
NA,NA,TRBV7-9,TRBJ1-2,TGTGCCAGCAGCCTGGGGACAAACTATGGCTACACCTTC,CASSLGTNYGYTF
few,NA,TRBV29-1,TRBJ1-5,TGCAGCGTCGCTGACAGATATAGCAATCAGCCCCAGCATTTT,CSVADRYSNQPQHF
NA,NA,TRBV18,TRBJ1-3,TGTGCCAGCTCACTCGGGCAGCATGGAAACACCATATATTTT,CASSLGQHGNTIYF
NA,TRBD1,TRBV10-3,TRBJ1-5,TGTGCCACCGGCCAGGGGGGCAATCAGCCCCAGCATTTT,CATGQGGNQPQHF
NA,NA,TRBV28,TRBJ2-7,TGTGCCAGCAGTCTCTGGAGTGGGTCCTACGAGCAGTACTTC,CASSLWSGSYEQYF
NA,NA,TRBV28,TRBJ2-4,TGTGCCAGCAGTCCCGTCCGGGCATCATCAGGCATTCAGTACTTC,CASSPVRASSGIQYF
NA,NA,TRBV2,TRBJ2-7,TGTGCCAGCAGTGAATCGGTCTACGAGCAGTACTTC,CASSESVYEQYF
many,NA,TRBV7-9,TRBJ1-1,TGTGCCAGCAGGATGCCGGACGGCGGGAACACTGAAGCTTTCTTT,CASRMPDGGNTEAFF
NA,NA,TRBV4-2,TRBJ2-5,TGTGCCAGCAGCCAAGTAGCTCTGGAGACCCAGTACTTC,CASSQVALETQYF
NA,NA,TRBV5-1,TRBJ2-2,TGCGCCAGCAGCTCTGAGCGGGTAATCACCGGGGAGCTGTTTTTT,CASSSERVITGELFF
NA,NA,TRBV6-1,TRBJ2-1,TGTGCCAGCAGTGCACAGGGTAATGAGCAGTTCTTC,CASSAQGNEQFF
NA,NA,TRBV27,TRBJ2-7,TGTGCCAGCAGTTACGGGACCGGGATCTACGAGCAGTACTTC,CASSYGTGIYEQYF
few,NA,TRBV5-1,TRBJ2-5,TGCGCCAGCAGCTTGGTTACAGGCGGGACTTCCGGGGAGACCCAGTACTTC,CASSLVTGGTSGETQYF
NA,NA,TRBV9,TRBJ2-1,TGTGCCAGCAGCGTAACCTTCGGTGAGCAGTTCTTC,CASSVTFGEQFF
NA,NA,TRBV7-9,TRBJ2-3,TGTGCCAGCAGCTTCTCTAGCGCCCAAACTGGGGATACGCAGTATTTT,CASSFSSAQTGDTQYF
once,NA,TRBV28,TRBJ1-1,TGTGCCAGCAGTGGCCCCGGAGGGGCCACTGAAGCTTTCTTT,CASSGPGGATEAFF
few,NA,TRBV30,TRBJ2-1,TGTGCCTGGAGTGAGCAGGTCGATGAGCAGTTCTTC,CAWSEQVDEQFF
once,NA,TRBV6-6,TRBJ2-7,TGTGCCAGCAGTCTCCCCCAGGGTCGCGGCGAGCAGTACTTC,CASSLPQGRGEQYF
NA,NA,TRBV10-3,TRBJ2-7,TGTGCCATCAGCCGTCGGGGAGACGAGCAGTACTTC,CAISRRGDEQYF
NA,NA,TRBV4-1,TRBJ1-1,TGCGCCAGCAGCCAAGGAAGAGGGAATAAGAACACTGAAGCTTTCTTT,CASSQGRGNKNTEAFF
NA,NA,TRBV19,TRBJ1-1,TGTGCCAGTAGTATTACGGGAACCACTGAAGCTTTCTTT,CASSITGTTEAFF
few,TRBD1,TRBV7-3,TRBJ2-2,TGTGCCAGCAGCCCATCAGGGGGCACCGGGGAGCTGTTTTTT,CASSPSGGTGELFF
NA,NA,TRBV29-1,TRBJ1-2,TGCAGCGTTGAGGGGCAGGGAAGAGGCTACACCTTC,CSVEGQGRGYTF
NA,NA,TRBV19,TRBJ1-1,TGTGCCACAAGAAAGAACACTGAAGCTTTCTTT,CATRKNTEAFF
NA,TRBD1,TRBV7-6,TRBJ2-1,TGTGCCAGCAGCTTAGACTCCGGGACAGGGGGCTATAATGAGCAGTTCTTC,CASSLDSGTGGYNEQFF
NA,TRBD1,TRBV4-1,TRBJ2-7,TGCGCCAGCAGCCAAGATAAGGGGGCTATATCCTACGAGCAGTACTTC,CASSQDKGAISYEQYF
NA,NA,TRBV6-5,TRBJ2-3,TGTGCCAGCACCCCTCCCGGTGGCACAGATACGCAGTATTTT,CASTPPGGTDTQYF
NA,NA,TRBV7-2,TRBJ2-1,TGTGCCAGCAGCCTCGACAGCGCCCACTACAATGAGCAGTTCTTC,CASSLDSAHYNEQFF
NA,NA,TRBV4-1,TRBJ2-2,TGCGCCAGCAGCCGTAGCAGGAGGGAGAACACCGGGGAGCTGTTTTTT,CASSRSRRENTGELFF
few,TRBD2,TRBV5-1,TRBJ2-7,TGCGCCAGCACTATAGCGGGAGAAGGGAACGAGCAGTACTTC,CASTIAGEGNEQYF
NA,NA,TRBV11-2,TRBJ2-5,TGTGCCAGCAGCTTAGGTGCAATCAAGAGGTCAGAGACCCAGTACTTC,CASSLGAIKRSETQYF
NA,TRBD1,TRBV28,TRBJ1-4,TGTGCCAGCAGTTCCGGGACAGAGGGTGAAAAACTGTTTTTT,CASSSGTEGEKLFF
NA,NA,TRBV29-1,TRBJ2-4,TGCAGCGTTGATGGTGGAGCCAAAAACATTCAGTACTTC,CSVDGGAKNIQYF
few,NA,TRBV6-1,TRBJ1-5,TGTGCCAGCAGTGAAGTTGGGCCCGCCGGTGGTCAGCCCCAGCATTTT,CASSEVGPAGGQPQHF
NA,NA,TRBV28,TRBJ2-7,TGTGCCAGCAGTTTATCTTACTACGAGCAGTACTTC,CASSLSYYEQYF
NA,TRBD1,TRBV4-2,TRBJ1-4,TGTGCCAGCAGCCAATCGGGACAGGGTTTTATAGCTAATGAAAAACTGTTTTTT,CASSQSGQGFIANEKLFF
once,TRBD2,TRBV5-1,TRBJ2-3,TGCGCCAGCAGCATGGGACTAGCGGGAGAGAAAGATACGCAGTATTTT,CASSMGLAGEKDTQYF
NA,NA,TRBV18,TRBJ1-5,TGTGCCAGCTCACCAGGGGGGTTAAATCAGCCCCAGCATTTT,CASSPGGLNQPQHF
few,NA,TRBV30,TRBJ2-7,TGTGCCTGGAGCGCCAAAGGGCCTTTCTACGAGCAGTACTTC,CAWSAKGPFYEQYF
few,NA,TRBV19,TRBJ1-5,TGTGCCAGTAGAAGGACGGACAATCAGCCCCAGCATTTT,CASRRTDNQPQHF
NA,NA,TRBV7-3,TRBJ2-5,TGTGCCAGCAGCTCAGGCGGCCAAGAGACCCAGTACTTC,CASSSGGQETQYF
NA,NA,TRBV6-1,TRBJ2-7,TGTGCCAGCAGTTCCGGACTTCTCGGGGAGCAGTACTTC,CASSSGLLGEQYF
NA,NA,TRBV28,TRBJ2-5,TGTGCCAGCAGTTTAGGACATCCCAGTCGAGGAGAGACCCAGTACTTC,CASSLGHPSRGETQYF
NA,NA,TRBV27,TRBJ2-3,TGTGCCAGCAGTCGAAAGACAGGCGAAGATACGCAGTATTTT,CASSRKTGEDTQYF
few,TRBD2,TRBV7-8,TRBJ2-7,TGTGCCAGCAGCTTGAGGACTAGCGGCTCCTACGAGCAGTACTTC,CASSLRTSGSYEQYF
NA,TRBD1,TRBV14,TRBJ2-3,TGTGCCAGCAGCCACTTGACCGGGACAGGGGGCACAGATACGCAGTATTTT,CASSHLTGTGGTDTQYF
NA,NA,TRBV6-6,TRBJ2-7,TGTGCCAGCAGTCCCCTTCAGGGGCGGTACGAGCAGTACTTC,CASSPLQGRYEQYF
NA,NA,TRBV28,TRBJ2-6,TGTGCCAGCAGTTTTAGATACCTCTCTGGGGCCAACGTCCTGACTTTC,CASSFRYLSGANVLTF
few,NA,TRBV7-2,TRBJ2-1,TGTGCCAGCAGCTTTCCGAGCAGCGGTCGGTCTGGCGGGCAGTTCTTC,CASSFPSSGRSGGQFF